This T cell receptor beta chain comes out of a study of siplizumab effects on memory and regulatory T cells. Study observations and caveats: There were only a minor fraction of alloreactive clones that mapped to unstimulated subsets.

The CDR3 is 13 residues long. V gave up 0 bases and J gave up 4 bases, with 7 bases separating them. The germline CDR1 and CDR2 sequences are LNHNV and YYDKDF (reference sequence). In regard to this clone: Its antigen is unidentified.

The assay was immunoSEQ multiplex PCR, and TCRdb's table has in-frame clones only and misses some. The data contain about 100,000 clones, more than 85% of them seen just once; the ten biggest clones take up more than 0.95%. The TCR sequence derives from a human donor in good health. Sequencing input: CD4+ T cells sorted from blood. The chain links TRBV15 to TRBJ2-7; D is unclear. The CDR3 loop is CATSRDQFYEQYF. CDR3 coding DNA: TGTGCCACCAGCAGAGATCAGTTTTACGAGCAGTACTTC.